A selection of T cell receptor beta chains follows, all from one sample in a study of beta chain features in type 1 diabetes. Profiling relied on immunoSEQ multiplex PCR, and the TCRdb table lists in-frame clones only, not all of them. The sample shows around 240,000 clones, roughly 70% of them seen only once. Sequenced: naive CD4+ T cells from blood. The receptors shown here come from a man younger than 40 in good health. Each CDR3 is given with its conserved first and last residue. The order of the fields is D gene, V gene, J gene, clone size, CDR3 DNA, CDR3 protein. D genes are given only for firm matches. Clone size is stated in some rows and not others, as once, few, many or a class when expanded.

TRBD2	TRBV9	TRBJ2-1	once	TGTGCCAGCAGCGTAGGGGAGGGCGGGATCGATGAGCAGTTCTTC	CASSVGEGGIDEQFF
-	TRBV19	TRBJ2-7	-	TGTGCCAGTAGTCAACGGAGGACCCCCTCCTACGAGCAGTACTTC	CASSQRRTPSYEQYF
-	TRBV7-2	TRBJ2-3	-	TGTGCCAGCAGCTTAGGTCATGGGCCCACAGATACGCAGTATTTT	CASSLGHGPTDTQYF
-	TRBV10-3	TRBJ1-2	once	TGTGCCACCTCCCGGGGGCCTGGCTACACCTTC	CATSRGPGYTF
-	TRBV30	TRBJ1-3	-	TGTGCCTGGAGTACGTACTCTGGAAACACCATATATTTT	CAWSTYSGNTIYF
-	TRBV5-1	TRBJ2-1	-	TGCGCCAGCAGCGTCGACACCAGCTCCTACAATGAGCAGTTCTTC	CASSVDTSSYNEQFF
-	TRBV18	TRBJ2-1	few	TGTGCCAGCTCCCTCAACACAGGCCCCTACAATGAGCAGTTCTTC	CASSLNTGPYNEQFF
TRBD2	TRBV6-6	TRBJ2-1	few	TGTGCCAGCAGTTGGCGACTAGCGGAAAACAATGAGCAGTTCTTC	CASSWRLAENNEQFF
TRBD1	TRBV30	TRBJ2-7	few	TGTGCCTGGAGTGTACGACAGGGGGTGATAAAGGGCGAGCAGTACTTC	CAWSVRQGVIKGEQYF
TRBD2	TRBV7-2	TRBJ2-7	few	TGTGCCAGCAGTCCCGGGACTAGCGGAACCTACGAGCAGTACTTC	CASSPGTSGTYEQYF